The next 20 T cell receptor beta chains were all read from a single sample in a study of regulatory T cells in long-lasting Graves disease. Construction of the TCR beta libraries employed iRepertoire HTBI primers in conjunction with Arm-PCR of CDR3 regions. MiXCR, applied by TCRdb to the multiplex PCR reads, yields one record per CDR3 protein. The data hold 420,000 or so distinct CDR3 sequences, with 23% observed a single time. Time point indicated: persistent/refractory GD, antithyroid drugs over 5 years with positive TRAb. Isolated PBMC RNA provided the starting material for the TCR library. The input for sequencing was peripheral blood mononuclear cells (PBMCs), taken when the disease was refractory, from a patient treated with antithyroid drugs. The receptors derive from a female donor with Graves disease.

Ten or more counts support this clonotype. DNA of the CDR3: TGCAGCGCCGGGAGTCTAGCGGGACAACAAGAGACCCAGTACTTC. Translated: CSAGSLAGQQETQYF. The chain uses TRBV29-1 and TRBJ2-5, with TRBD2 matching 9 bases. This CDR3 contains 15 residues. The germline V gene has CDR1 SQVTM and CDR2 ANQGSEA. J lost 2 bases, V lost 7 bases, and 11 bases had no gene match.

Details on this clonotype: Possible read error: a much larger clone is one base away. This chain links TRBV27 with TRBJ2-7; TRBD1 or TRBD2 may be the D gene (5 bases each). CDR1 and CDR2 (germline): MNHEY, SMNVEV (reference sequence). V was shortened by 0 bases and J by 6 bases, with 15 bases between the two germline ends. The CDR3 length is 15 residues. In nucleotides, the CDR3 is TGTGCCAGCAGTTTATCGCCGGGACGTCGTTGCGAGCAGTACTTC. It specifies CASSLSPGRRCEQYF.

V is TRBV4-2 and J is TRBJ2-1; 7 bases are shared with TRBD1. CDR3 size: 13 residues. CDR1 and CDR2 (germline): LGHNA, YNFKEQ. The J segment lost 6 bases and the V segment lost 2 bases, leaving 1 base of the junction unmatched. DNA for the CDR3: TGTGCCAGCAGCCAACGACAGGGCAATGAGCAGTTCTTC. Residues: CASSQRQGNEQFF.

The chain combines TRBV27 with TRBJ1-1; 12 bases are a match to TRBD1. CDR3 length equals 16 residues. Looked up from germline, CDR1 is MNHEY and CDR2 is SMNVEV (reference sequence). With V trimmed by 6 bases and J by 1 base, 6 bases remained unmatched. The CDR3 spells CASSPGQGASNTEAFF. CDR3 DNA: TGTGCCAGCAGCCCGGGACAGGGGGCTTCGAACACTGAAGCTTTCTTT.

The V and J genes are TRBV7-2 and TRBJ1-1, with D tentatively TRBD1 (5 bases). The CDR3 has 13 residues. Germline V gene data show CDR1 as SGHTA and CDR2 as FQGNSA. The germline V and J ends were trimmed by 0 bases and 10 bases, with 12 bases remaining between them. Written as DNA, the CDR3 is TGTGCCAGCAGCTTAGCGGACATAACAGGAGCTTTCTTT. Amino acid sequence: CASSLADITGAFF.

This clonotype appeared many times. V gene TRBV20-1 combines with J gene TRBJ2-7; 9 bases are a match to TRBD1. Germline V CDR1 and CDR2: DFQATT, SNEGSKA (reference sequence). This CDR3 has 13 amino acids. The V segment lost 4 bases and the J segment 7 bases; nucleotides outside the gene matches: 8. CDR3 in DNA: TGCAGTGCTACCATCGGGACAGGGAGGGAGCAGTACTTC. It yields the protein CSATIGTGREQYF.

This sequence joins TRBV3-1 and TRBJ2-7, with 10 bases aligning to TRBD1. Germline CDR1 is LGHDT and CDR2 is YNNKEL (reference sequence). The CDR3 extends over 17 amino acids. The trim removed 4 bases at V and 5 bases at J, leaving 14 bases unmatched. The CDR3 spells CASSLRTAGQGTHEQYF. The CDR3 nucleotides read TGTGCCAGCAGCCTCCGAACGGCGGGACAGGGGACCCACGAGCAGTACTTC.

This clonotype was seen only a few times. The rearrangement uses TRBV20-1 and TRBJ1-2; no definite D call. From germline, CDR1 is DFQATT and CDR2 SNEGSKA (reference sequence). The CDR3 is made up of 14 amino acids. Trimming pared 0 bases from V and 4 bases from J, leaving 12 bases between. CDR3 region: CSARDPDPSYGYTF. CDR3 nucleotide sequence: TGCAGTGCTAGAGATCCAGACCCCAGCTATGGCTACACCTTC.

In regard to this clonotype: A much larger clone differs from this one at a single base, so this may be a read error. The V gene is TRBV2, the J gene TRBJ1-3, with D possibly TRBD1 on 5 matching bases. The CDR3 sequence is 14 residues long. Between the trimmed V and J ends, which lost 10 bases and 0 bases, there was a span of 13 bases. CDR1 and CDR2 (germline): SNHLY, FYNNEI. The CDR3 protein is CANRPLSSGNTIYF. The CDR3 coding sequence is TGTGCCAACAGGCCCCTTAGCTCTGGAAACACCATATATTTT.

This chain links TRBV20-1 with TRBJ2-5; perhaps TRBD2 as D (6 bases). CDR3 size: 19 residues. The V gene's germline CDR1 is DFQATT and CDR2 SNEGSKA (reference sequence). V was shortened by 3 bases and J by 1 base, with 27 bases between the two germline ends. The CDR3 loop is CSARTLLGLDGGGQETQYF. The DNA of the CDR3 is TGCAGTGCTAGGACCTTACTGGGACTGGACGGAGGTGGCCAAGAGACCCAGTACTTC.

This clonotype was seen repeatedly, ten times or more. The rearrangement uses TRBV12-3 or TRBV12-4 and TRBJ2-7; TRBD2 matches at 13 bases. Unmatched junction bases numbered 4, after V lost 6 bases and J lost 2 bases. The CDR3 spans 15 residues. The CDR3 here is CASRLGTSGTYEQYF. DNA for the CDR3: TGTGCCAGCAGGTTGGGGACTAGCGGGACCTACGAGCAGTACTTC.

CDR3 amino acids: CSDLGGSGNTIYF. In nucleotides, the CDR3 is TGCAGCGACCTAGGGGGCTCTGGAAACACCATATATTTT. This rearrangement joins TRBV29-1 to TRBJ1-3, with D possibly TRBD1 on 6 matching bases. V lost 7 bases and J 0 bases, leaving 10 bases between the germline ends. The CDR3 consists of 13 residues. Per the germline V gene, CDR1 is SQVTM and CDR2 is ANQGSEA.

There are many counts of this clonotype. The V gene is TRBV7-2, the J gene TRBJ2-5; 7 nucleotides line up with TRBD2. Losses at the gene ends were 5 bases for V and 2 bases for J; bases not matched to a gene: 2. The CDR3 spans 13 residues. Per the germline V gene, CDR1 is SGHTA and CDR2 is FQGNSA. As DNA, the CDR3 is TGTGCCAGCAGCCGGGGACTACAAGAGACCCAGTACTTC. It is translated as CASSRGLQETQYF. Drawing the rest from reference TRBV7-2 and TRBJ2-5, the complete variable domain is GAGVSQSPSNKVTEKGKDVELRCDPISGHTALYWYRQSLGQGLEFLIYFQGNSAPDKSGLPSDRFSAERTGGSVSTLTIQRTQQEDSAVYLCASSRGLQETQYFGPGTRLLVL.

The chain links TRBV20-1 to TRBJ1-2; D is ambiguous. This CDR3 is built from 13 residues. Trimming shortened V by 3 bases and J by 5 bases, and 13 bases separated the two germline ends. Germline V gives CDR1 DFQATT, CDR2 SNEGSKA (reference sequence). The DNA of the CDR3 is TGCAGTGCTAGCGCCACTACGGTATATGGCTACACCTTC. Amino acids: CSASATTVYGYTF.

The chain recombines TRBV5-1 with TRBJ2-2, with 10 nucleotides matching TRBD1. From germline, CDR1 is SGHRS and CDR2 YFSETQ. The CDR3 consists of 16 residues. Trimming at V came to 4 bases and at J to 6 bases, leaving 9 bases not matched to a gene. The CDR3 sequence: CASSLTGTGVPGELFF. The CDR3 bases are TGCGCCAGCAGCCTCACCGGGACAGGGGTCCCCGGGGAGCTGTTTTTT.

This clonotype was detected many times. J is TRBJ1-2 and V is TRBV2, with 7 positions matching TRBD1. From germline, CDR1 is SNHLY and CDR2 FYNNEI. Germline trimming cut 0 bases from V and 7 bases from J; bases unmatched to any gene: 11. This CDR3 is built from 16 residues. This CDR3 is CASSEASHRGASGYTF. CDR3 DNA: TGTGCCAGCAGTGAAGCGAGTCACAGGGGAGCCTCTGGCTACACCTTC.

This clonotype was picked up a small number of times. J is TRBJ2-2 and V is TRBV9; the D call may be TRBD1 or TRBD2 (7 bases each). Trimming removed 5 bases from V and 1 base from J, with 18 bases in between. Germline CDR1 and CDR2: SGDLS and YYNGEE. The CDR3 has 17 residues. CDR3 DNA sequence: TGTGCCAGCAGTACCCCTCAGGGGGGGGAGAACACCGGGGAGCTGTTTTTT. Its protein is CASSTPQGGENTGELFF.

The chain couples TRBV6-2 or TRBV6-3 to TRBJ1-1; D is possibly TRBD1 (5 bases). Trimming took off 5 bases at V and 1 base at J, with 14 bases between the two ends. This CDR3 contains 15 residues. Per germline, CDR1 MNHEY and CDR2 SVGEGT. The CDR3 reads CASSISRQSNTEAFF. The DNA of the CDR3 is TGTGCCAGCAGTATCAGTCGACAGTCGAACACTGAAGCTTTCTTT.

This clonotype has only a few counts. The rearrangement links TRBV25-1 to TRBJ1-3; 9 nucleotides line up with TRBD1. CDR3 length: 15 amino acids. Germline V gene lookup returns CDR1 MGHDK and CDR2 SYGVNS. V shed 2 bases, J shed 4 bases, and the junction held 3 bases outside the gene matches. The CDR3 loop is CASSEVGTGGNTIYF. The CDR3 DNA follows: TGTGCCAGCAGTGAAGTAGGGACAGGGGGAAACACCATATATTTT.

This clonotype was counted ten times or more. CDR3 coding DNA: TGTGCCAGCACCCTGGGAGGATTCACTGAAGCTTTCTTT. This codes for CASTLGGFTEAFF. The chain couples TRBV28 to TRBJ1-1; unclear D gene. V was cut by 7 bases and J by 4 bases, with 13 bases left in between. CDR1 and CDR2 (germline): MDHEN, SYDVKM. CDR3 length: 13 residues.